A selection of T cell receptor beta chains follows, all from one sample in a study of breast tumors, draining lymph nodes, adjacent tissues. Each CDR3 protein is one row after TCRdb ran MiXCR on the multiplex PCR reads. The data hold approximately 300,000 distinct CDR3 sequences, with over 25% observed a single time. Sequencing input: axillary lymph node tissue. Every receptor here comes from a female donor with breast cancer. Some clones in this sample may be carry-over from other donors' samples. The CDR3 runs from the conserved cysteine through the conserved F or W. Each record gives: D gene, V gene, clone size, J gene, CDR3 DNA, CDR3 protein. The D gene is left open where the match is weak. Rows may omit the clone size; those that give it use once, few, many or a size class.

.	TRBV6-9	.	TRBJ2-2	TGTGCCAGCAGTGCCCGGAGGACAGGGGAGCTGTTTTTT	CASSARRTGELFF
.	TRBV7-3	.	TRBJ1-6	TGTGCCAGCAGCTTAGAAGCAGTCCCTCGGTCACCCCTCCACTTT	CASSLEAVPRSPLHF
.	TRBV5-1	many	TRBJ2-2	TGCGCCAGCAGCTTGGTCAGGGGAAGCACCGGGGAGCTGTTTTTT	CASSLVRGSTGELFF
TRBD2	TRBV20-1	few	TRBJ2-5	TGCAGTGCCGCCCCCAACGAGCGGGGGGGGGAGACCCAGTACTTC	CSAAPNERGGETQYF
TRBD2	TRBV6-6	few	TRBJ2-5	TGTGCCAGCAGTCACTCTTTAGCGGGGGAGGAGACCCAGTACTTC	CASSHSLAGEETQYF
.	TRBV13	many	TRBJ2-6	TGTGCCAGCAGCTTAAGACACGTCGCCGGGGCCAACGTCCTGACTTTC	CASSLRHVAGANVLTF
.	TRBV10-3	many	TRBJ2-1	TGTGCCATCAGGGAGCGCTCCTACAATGAGCAGTTCTTC	CAIRERSYNEQFF
.	TRBV7-8	many	TRBJ2-7	TGTGCCAGCAGCCCGAACTACGAGCAGTACTTC	CASSPNYEQYF
TRBD1	TRBV12-3/TRBV12-4	many	TRBJ1-2	TGTGCCAGCAGCCAGGACAGGGAGCACTATGGCTACACCTTC	CASSQDREHYGYTF
.	TRBV11-2	.	TRBJ1-5	TGTGCCAGCAGCTTAGATTCGTTGGCGCAGCCCCAGCATTTT	CASSLDSLAQPQHF
.	TRBV20-1	many	TRBJ2-1	TGCAGTGCTAGAGACCTGGGTGGAGGGGGGTACAATGAGCAGTTCTTC	CSARDLGGGGYNEQFF
.	TRBV4-2	many	TRBJ2-3	TGTGCCAGCAGCCAAGAGACGGGAGCTAGCACAGATACGCAGTATTTT	CASSQETGASTDTQYF
TRBD2	TRBV20-1	once	TRBJ2-5	TGCAGTGCTAGAGTATTACTAGCGGAAGAGACCCAGTACTTC	CSARVLLAEETQYF
.	TRBV6-6	.	TRBJ1-3	TGTGCCAGCAGTGCCCCCAGGGGAGGGGGGTACACCATATATTTT	CASSAPRGGGYTIYF
.	TRBV19	many	TRBJ2-4	TGTGCCAGTAGTATAAGGATGGGTGCCAAAAACATTCAGTACTTC	CASSIRMGAKNIQYF
.	TRBV5-1	many	TRBJ2-1	TGCGCCAGCAGCTTGCAATCCCGAGGGCCCCTCAATGAGCAGTTCTTC	CASSLQSRGPLNEQFF
.	TRBV6-6	many	TRBJ2-2	TGTGCCAGCAGTCGGACCTTATTCACCGGGGAGCTGTTTTTT	CASSRTLFTGELFF
TRBD2	TRBV5-1	many	TRBJ2-1	TGCGCCAGCAGCAGGTCCACCTATAATTTCGGGAGGAGGGTCGATGAGCAGTTCTTC	CASSRSTYNFGRRVDEQFF
.	TRBV9	many	TRBJ2-7	TGTGCCAGCAGCGTAGGCGGGATCTCCTACGAGCAGTACTTC	CASSVGGISYEQYF
.	TRBV7-6	many	TRBJ2-1	TGTGCCAGCAGCTTCGAGGGCGTGGAGCAGTTCTTC	CASSFEGVEQFF
TRBD2	TRBV19	many	TRBJ2-3	TGTGCCAGTAGTCCTAGCGGGGTAGCGGGACCGGATACGCAGTATTTT	CASSPSGVAGPDTQYF
TRBD1	TRBV7-9	many	TRBJ2-3	TGTGCCAGCAGCGAGGGACAGGTCACAGATACGCAGTATTTT	CASSEGQVTDTQYF
TRBD1	TRBV6-6	many	TRBJ1-5	TGTGCCAGCAGACCGACAGGGAATCAGCCCCAGCATTTT	CASRPTGNQPQHF
.	TRBV13	many	TRBJ2-5	TGTGCCAGCAGCTTAGGGGGAGTGGAGTTGGAGACCCAGTACTTC	CASSLGGVELETQYF
TRBD2	TRBV28	.	TRBJ2-7	TGTGCCAGCAGTTCACCTATAACTAGCGGGAGAGGGTACGAGCAGTACTTC	CASSSPITSGRGYEQYF
.	TRBV7-9	many	TRBJ2-3	TGTGCCAGCAGCGTCGGGACCTTGGCCACGCAGTATTTT	CASSVGTLATQYF
TRBD2	TRBV5-1	.	TRBJ2-7	TGCGCCAGCAGCTTAGGGACTAGCGGGAGCTACGAGCAGTACTTC	CASSLGTSGSYEQYF
.	TRBV7-2	many	TRBJ2-3	TGTGCCAGCAGCTTAGTCGGGGGCCAATCAGATACGCAGTATTTT	CASSLVGGQSDTQYF
.	TRBV20-1	.	TRBJ1-4	TGCAGTGCTAGAGCAACAGCCTTTAACACCGGGGAGCGTATGTTTTTT	CSARATAFNTGERMFF
.	TRBV20-1	many	TRBJ2-5	TGCAGTGCTAGAGTTAGCGGTCAAGAGACCCAGTACTTC	CSARVSGQETQYF
TRBD2	TRBV27	few	TRBJ2-3	TGTGCCAGCAGGACTAAGCGGGAGGGAAAGGACACGCAGTATTTT	CASRTKREGKDTQYF
.	TRBV24-1	many	TRBJ2-5	TGTGCCACCAGTGAAGAGCCCCAGTACTTC	CATSEEPQYF
TRBD2	TRBV18	.	TRBJ2-3	TGTGCCAGCTCACAACCGGGGCGGGAGGCCGGGAATACGCAGTATTTT	CASSQPGREAGNTQYF
TRBD1	TRBV19	many	TRBJ1-5	TGTGCCAGTACAAAGGGGGTCACAGGGGTTCAGCCCCAGCATTTT	CASTKGVTGVQPQHF
.	TRBV10-3	.	TRBJ2-3	TGTGCCATCAGAACAACTAGCGAAAGGGACAATGAGCAGTATTTT	CAIRTTSERDNEQYF
.	TRBV27	.	TRBJ1-2	TGTGCCAGCAGTTTATTAGGAGGAGGCCCCTATGGCTACACCTTC	CASSLLGGGPYGYTF
.	TRBV20-1	many	TRBJ1-2	TGCAGTGCTCTCCAGGGTTCTGTCTTCTATGGCTACACCTTC	CSALQGSVFYGYTF
.	TRBV14	many	TRBJ2-3	TGTGCCAGCAGCCAAGATATTACGGGAGCAGATACGCAGTATTTT	CASSQDITGADTQYF
.	TRBV5-6	many	TRBJ2-1	TGTGCCAGCAGCTTGGCGGGATGGGCGTACAATGAGCAGTTCTTC	CASSLAGWAYNEQFF
.	TRBV5-1	many	TRBJ1-2	TGCGCCAGCAGGCCCGGAACAGGGACCTCCTATGGCTACACCTTC	CASRPGTGTSYGYTF
.	TRBV10-1	many	TRBJ2-3	TGCGCCAGCAGTGAGACTACCGAGGCAGATACGCAGTATTTT	CASSETTEADTQYF
.	TRBV7-9	many	TRBJ2-5	TGTGCCAGCAGCTTAGGGCTAGCGATCGATGAGACCCAGTACTTC	CASSLGLAIDETQYF
.	TRBV25-1	.	TRBJ2-5	TGTGCCAGCAGTGAAATTCAACAGGGTGGAGAGACCCCGCACTTC	CASSEIQQGGETPHF
.	TRBV19	once	TRBJ1-6	TGTGCCAGTAGTATGGATGGGAGAAATTCACCCCTCCACTTT	CASSMDGRNSPLHF
.	TRBV5-8	many	TRBJ2-7	TGTGCCAGCAGCTTTAAAGGCGTGATAGGGCCCTACGAGCAGTACTTC	CASSFKGVIGPYEQYF
.	TRBV10-3	many	TRBJ2-1	TGTGCCATCAGTGAGTCGATGCGGAGCGACAACGGTGAGCAGTTCTTC	CAISESMRSDNGEQFF
.	TRBV9	many	TRBJ2-1	TGTGCCAGCAGCGACACTGTAGCTATGGGGGAGGCTCTAGATGAGCAGTTCTTC	CASSDTVAMGEALDEQFF
.	TRBV7-9	.	TRBJ2-5	TGTGCCAGCAGCTTAATCCGGGGGAAAGAGACCCAGTACTTC	CASSLIRGKETQYF
TRBD1	TRBV12-3/TRBV12-4	many	TRBJ1-2	TGTGCCAGCAGTTCTCTAAGGACAGGGCAGAGGGGCTACACCTTC	CASSSLRTGQRGYTF
TRBD2	TRBV9	many	TRBJ2-3	TGTGCCAGCAGCCAAGCGGGAACTAGCACAGATACGCAGTATTTT	CASSQAGTSTDTQYF
TRBD1	TRBV28	many	TRBJ1-6	TGTGCCAGCAGTACGGACAGGGGTGGGTCACCCCTCCACTTT	CASSTDRGGSPLHF
TRBD1	TRBV19	many	TRBJ1-2	TGTGCCAGTAGACTGGGACAGGGTGATGGCTACACCTTC	CASRLGQGDGYTF
TRBD2	TRBV18	few	TRBJ2-1	TGTGCCAGCTCGCTCCCTAGCGGGAGGGACTACAATGAGCAGTTCTTC	CASSLPSGRDYNEQFF
.	TRBV28	many	TRBJ2-1	TGTGCCAGCAGTTTAGCCCATGGGAATGAGCAGTTCTTC	CASSLAHGNEQFF
TRBD2	TRBV5-1	many	TRBJ2-1	TGCGCCAGCAGCACCGTAGCGGGAGGGGGTGAGCAGTTCTTC	CASSTVAGGGEQFF
.	TRBV20-1	.	TRBJ2-4	TGCAGTGCTTCGAGTTTCGACATTCAGTACTTC	CSASSFDIQYF
TRBD1	TRBV20-1	.	TRBJ1-5	TGCAGTGCCACTAGCGGGACAGGGGGATGGCAGCCCCAGCATTTT	CSATSGTGGWQPQHF
.	TRBV29-1	many	TRBJ2-7	TGCAGCGTTGTGAGGTCAGGCCCCTACGAGCAGTACTTC	CSVVRSGPYEQYF
.	TRBV6-1	few	TRBJ1-2	TGTGCCAGCAGGCACGCGGGGGGCTACACCTTC	CASRHAGGYTF
.	TRBV20-1	many	TRBJ2-2	TGCAGTGCTAGTCGGCTAGTCAACACCGGGGAGCTGTTTTTT	CSASRLVNTGELFF